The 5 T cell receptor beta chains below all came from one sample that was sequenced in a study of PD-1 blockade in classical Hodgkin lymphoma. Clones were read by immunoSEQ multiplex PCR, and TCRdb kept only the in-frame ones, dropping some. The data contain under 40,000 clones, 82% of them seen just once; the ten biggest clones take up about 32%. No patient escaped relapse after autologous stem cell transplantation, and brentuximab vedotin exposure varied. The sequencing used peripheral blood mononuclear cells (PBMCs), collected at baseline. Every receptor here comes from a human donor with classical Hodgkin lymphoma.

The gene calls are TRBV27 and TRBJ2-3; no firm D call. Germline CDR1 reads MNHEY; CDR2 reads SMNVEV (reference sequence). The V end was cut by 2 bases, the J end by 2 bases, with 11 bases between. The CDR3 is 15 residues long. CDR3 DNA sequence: TGTGCCAGCAGTTTAGCGCCGAACCCCACAGATACGCAGTATTTT. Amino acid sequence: CASSLAPNPTDTQYF.

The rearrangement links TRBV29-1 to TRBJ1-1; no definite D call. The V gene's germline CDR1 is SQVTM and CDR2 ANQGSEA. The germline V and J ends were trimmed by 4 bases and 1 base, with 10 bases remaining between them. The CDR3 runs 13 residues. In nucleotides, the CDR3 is TGCAGCGTTGCAGGCGAGAGGAACACTGAAGCTTTCTTT. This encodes CSVAGERNTEAFF.

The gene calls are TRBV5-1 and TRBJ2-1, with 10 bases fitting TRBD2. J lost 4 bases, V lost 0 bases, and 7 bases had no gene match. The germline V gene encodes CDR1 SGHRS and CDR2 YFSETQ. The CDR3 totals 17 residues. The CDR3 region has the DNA TGCGCCAGCAGCTTGGGTCCAGCGGGGGGGATATACAATGAGCAGTTCTTC. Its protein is CASSLGPAGGIYNEQFF.

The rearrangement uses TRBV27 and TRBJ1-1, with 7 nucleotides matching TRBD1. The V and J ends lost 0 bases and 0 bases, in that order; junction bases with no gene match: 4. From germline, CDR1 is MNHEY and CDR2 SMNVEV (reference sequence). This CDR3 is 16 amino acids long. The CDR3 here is CASSLSPGQMNTEAFF. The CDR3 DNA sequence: TGTGCCAGCAGTTTATCGCCGGGACAGATGAACACTGAAGCTTTCTTT.

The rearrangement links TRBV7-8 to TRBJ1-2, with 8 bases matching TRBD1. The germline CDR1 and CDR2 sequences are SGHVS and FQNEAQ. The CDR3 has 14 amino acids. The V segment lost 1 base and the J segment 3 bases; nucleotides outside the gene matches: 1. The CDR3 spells CASSLGTGHYGYTF. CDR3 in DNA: TGTGCCAGCAGCTTAGGGACAGGGCACTATGGCTACACCTTC. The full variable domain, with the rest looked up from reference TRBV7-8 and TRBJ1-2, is GAGVSQSPRYKVAKRGQDVALRCDPISGHVSLFWYQQALGQGPEFLTYFQNEAQLDKSGLPSDRFFAERPEGSVSTLKIQRTQQEDSAVYLCASSLGTGHYGYTFGSGTRLTVV.